One sample yielded the 29 T cell receptor beta chains listed below, sequenced in a study of CD8+ T cells in alopecia areata. Extraction and reverse transcription of RNA yielded cDNA as the sequencing template. Produced via immunoSEQ multiplex PCR; TCRdb's table is partial and in-frame only. The data show 90,000 to 150,000 clones, about 54% seen once. Treatment in this sample: oral pan-JAK inhibitor, 5-10 mg twice daily. This specimen was CD8+ T cells sorted from blood, taken at week 4, from a patient treated with tofacitinib. Receptor source: a human donor with alopecia areata.

The chain uses TRBV4-3 and TRBJ2-7, with D possibly matching TRBD1 (6 bases). There are 13 residues in the CDR3. Germline V gene sequence: CDR1 LGHNA, CDR2 YSLEER. V was shortened by 0 bases and J by 7 bases, with 10 bases between the two germline ends. CDR3 nucleotides: TGCGCCAGCAGCCAAGATTCCACAGGGGAGCAGTACTTC. It translates to CASSQDSTGEQYF.

Regarding this clone: The identical CDR3 is also encoded by other nucleotide sequences in the sample. The chain recombines TRBV4-3 with TRBJ1-6; the D gene is possibly TRBD1 (6 bases). The CDR3 is made up of 16 amino acids. Trimming cost V 0 bases and J 9 bases, with 15 bases left between them. Germline CDR1 and CDR2: LGHNA and YSLEER. The CDR3 reads CASSQELGGAGSPLHF. The CDR3 DNA reads TGCGCCAGCAGCCAAGAATTGGGGGGGGCGGGTTCACCCCTCCACTTT.

The chain links TRBV30 to TRBJ2-3; maybe TRBD1 (5 bases). The CDR3 is 14 residues long. Looked up from germline, CDR1 is GTSNPN and CDR2 is SVGIG (reference sequence). Deletions cut 3 bases from V and 3 bases from J, with 13 bases between. The CDR3 region is CAWSDSGLTDTQYF. The CDR3 DNA reads TGTGCCTGGAGCGACAGTGGATTAACAGATACGCAGTATTTT.

In the case of this clone: Different DNA sequences within this sample yield the same CDR3. The DNA for the CDR3 is TGTGCCAGCAGTTTGTCTGGAAATCAGCCCCAGCATTTT. Translating gives CASSLSGNQPQHF. The genes are TRBV27 and TRBJ1-5; D unclear. CDR1 is MNHEY and CDR2 is SMNVEV in the germline V gene (reference sequence). This CDR3 has 13 residues. The germline V and J ends were trimmed by 3 bases and 4 bases, with 7 bases remaining between them.

J is TRBJ2-5 and V is TRBV25-1; D call uncertain. The germline gives CDR1 MGHDK, CDR2 SYGVNS. This CDR3 is built from 13 residues. Trimming removed 3 bases at V and 5 bases at J, with 10 bases between. The CDR3 reads CASSDAELETQYF. The CDR3 DNA reads TGTGCCAGCAGTGATGCGGAGCTTGAGACCCAGTACTTC. Full variable domain (missing parts from reference TRBV25-1 and TRBJ2-5): EADIYQTPRYLVIGTGKKITLECSQTMGHDKMYWYQQDPGMELHLIHYSYGVNSTEKGDLSSESTVSRIRTEHFPLTLESARPSHTSQYLCASSDAELETQYFGPGTRLLVL.

V is TRBV4-1 and J is TRBJ2-3; D might be TRBD2 (5 bases). The germline V and J ends were trimmed by 4 bases and 5 bases, with 10 bases remaining between them. CDR3 length: 13 amino acids. The V gene's germline CDR1 is MGHRA and CDR2 YSYEKL. The CDR3 loop is CASSRVRGDTQYF. The DNA for the CDR3 is TGCGCCAGCAGCCGGGTACGGGGAGATACGCAGTATTTT.

DNA for the CDR3: TGCAGCGTTGGGCTAGCGGGGGTAGCCGGGGAGCTGTTTTTT. It specifies CSVGLAGVAGELFF. The rearrangement uses TRBV29-1 and TRBJ2-2, with 10 bases fitting TRBD2. Germline CDR1 is SQVTM and CDR2 is ANQGSEA. The CDR3 loop spans 14 amino acids. V was pared by 4 bases and J by 6 bases, with 5 bases of the junction left unmatched.

The rearrangement joins TRBV30 to TRBJ2-1; 7 positions match TRBD2. Germline-derived CDR1 and CDR2 are GTSNPN and SVGIG (reference sequence). The CDR3 extends over 13 amino acids. With V trimmed by 1 base and J by 7 bases, 4 bases remained unmatched. The CDR3 here is CAWSGLAMNEQFF. The CDR3, as DNA: TGTGCCTGGAGTGGACTAGCAATGAATGAGCAGTTCTTC.

This rearrangement joins TRBV4-1 to TRBJ2-1; weak D call: TRBD2 (5 bases). Germline-derived CDR1 and CDR2 are MGHRA and YSYEKL. V was pared by 2 bases and J by 5 bases, with 13 bases between. This CDR3 region has 15 residues. The CDR3 DNA sequence: TGCGCCAGCAGCCAATATGAGGGAGCTAACAATGAGCAGTTCTTC. It encodes CASSQYEGANNEQFF.

This chain links TRBV30 with TRBJ2-1, with D perhaps given as TRBD1 or TRBD2 (5 bases each). The length of the CDR3 is 16 residues. Germline CDR1 is GTSNPN and CDR2 is SVGIG (reference sequence). Trimming removed 5 bases at V and 0 bases at J, with 17 bases between. The CDR3 sequence is CAWSIKGTRSYNEQFF. CDR3 bases: TGTGCCTGGTCCATAAAGGGGACCCGCTCCTACAATGAGCAGTTCTTC.

This clone has a single count. The genes are TRBV7-9 and TRBJ1-2; D uncertain. Trimming stripped 0 bases from V and 1 base from J, with 21 bases between. CDR3 size: 19 residues. Germline lookup yields CDR1 SEHNR and CDR2 FQNEAQ (reference sequence). CDR3 amino acids: CASSLARIDKTERNYGYTF. The CDR3 bases are TGTGCCAGCAGCTTAGCCCGAATCGACAAGACGGAACGTAACTATGGCTACACCTTC.

This clone came up once. The chain employs TRBV25-1 and TRBJ1-1; D uncertain. Trimming took 4 bases from V and 7 from J, leaving 13 bases between them. The V gene's germline CDR1 is MGHDK and CDR2 SYGVNS. CDR3 length: 13 residues. The CDR3 DNA reads TGTGCCAGCAGTGGAGACAAGGGCCTTGAAGCTTTCTTT. Translating gives CASSGDKGLEAFF.

This chain joins TRBV13 and TRBJ1-1; the D is unclear. V lost 2 bases and J 1 base, leaving 5 bases between the germline ends. Germline values: CDR1 PRHDT, CDR2 FYEKMQ (reference sequence). The CDR3 covers 13 residues. The CDR3 DNA follows: TGTGCCAGCAGCTTATCCGGGAACACTGAAGCTTTCTTT. Protein product: CASSLSGNTEAFF. Full variable domain (remainder filled in from reference TRBV13 and TRBJ1-1): AAGVIQSPRHLIKEKRETATLKCYPIPRHDTVYWYQQGPGQDPQFLISFYEKMQSDKGSIPDRFSAQQFSDYHSELNMSSLELGDSALYFCASSLSGNTEAFFGQGTRLTVV.

This clone was observed a handful of times. The chain uses TRBV5-6 and TRBJ2-4; a possible D gene is TRBD1 (5 bases). Deletions cut 1 base from V and 0 bases from J, with 11 bases between. Germline CDR1 SGHDT, CDR2 YYEEEE. The CDR3 consists of 16 residues. The CDR3 protein is CASSLQGPLAKNIQYF. The CDR3 coding sequence is TGTGCCAGCAGCTTGCAGGGTCCTCTAGCCAAAAACATTCAGTACTTC.

The chain employs TRBV9 and TRBJ2-3; no reliable D call. Germline lookup yields CDR1 SGDLS and CDR2 YYNGEE. This CDR3 comprises 12 residues. V was shortened by 4 bases and J by 9 bases, with 12 bases between the two germline ends. CDR3: CASSQDWETQYF. In nucleotides, the CDR3 is TGTGCCAGCAGCCAAGACTGGGAAACGCAGTATTTT.

A note on this clone: The germline gene is not matched at one end of the junction; a read error may be the cause. The sample holds other DNA sequences that translate to the same CDR3. V and J are TRBV13 and TRBJ2-2; D call uncertain. The CDR3 has 12 residues. Germline CDR1 PRHDT, CDR2 FYEKMQ (reference sequence). The CDR3 bases are TGTGCCAGCAGCCTAGGGACCGGGGAGCTGTTTTTT. Protein product: CASSLGTGELFF.

This chain connects TRBV6-5 to TRBJ1-2; 11 nucleotides agree with TRBD1. The CDR3 has 13 amino acids. From germline, CDR1 is MNHEY and CDR2 SVGAGI. V lost 7 bases and J lost 7; bases outside the gene matches: 5. CDR3 coding DNA: TGTGCCAGCACTTTCGGGACAGGGGGTGGCTACACCTTC. As protein: CASTFGTGGGYTF.

This rearrangement joins TRBV25-1 to TRBJ2-7; D gene unclear. The V end was cut by 6 bases, the J end by 3 bases, with 9 bases between. This CDR3 contains 12 residues. CDR1 and CDR2 (germline): MGHDK, SYGVNS. The CDR3 is CASRESDYEQYF. CDR3 nucleotide sequence: TGTGCCAGCAGGGAGTCTGACTACGAGCAGTACTTC.

This chain uses TRBV5-4 with TRBJ2-3; no reliable D call. The germline gives CDR1 SGHNT, CDR2 YYREEE (reference sequence). CDR3 size: 12 residues. V was clipped by 4 bases and J by 0 bases, with 3 bases between them. CDR3 sequence reads: CASSLSTDTQYF. The CDR3 bases are TGTGCCAGCAGCCTTAGCACAGATACGCAGTATTTT. Complete variable domain (other parts from reference TRBV5-4 and TRBJ2-3): ETGVTQSPTHLIKTRGQQVTLRCSSQSGHNTVSWYQQALGQGPQFIFQYYREEENGRGNFPPRFSGLQFPNYSSELNVNALELDDSALYLCASSLSTDTQYFGPGTRLTVL.

This clone was recorded a few times. V usage is TRBV29-1 and J usage is TRBJ2-2; possible D gene TRBD1, 5 bases. In germline, CDR1 is SQVTM, CDR2 ANQGSEA. Trimming took 4 bases from V and 1 from J, leaving 10 bases between them. This CDR3 is built from 14 residues. This CDR3 is CSVGRQGNTGELFF. The CDR3 DNA sequence: TGCAGCGTTGGTAGGCAGGGGAACACCGGGGAGCTGTTTTTT.

The chain has TRBV29-1 and TRBJ2-3; unclear D gene. V lost 7 bases, J lost 6 bases, and 11 bases lay in between. The germline gives CDR1 SQVTM, CDR2 ANQGSEA. The CDR3 length is 11 residues. Written as DNA, the CDR3 is TGCAGCGGGGAAATTTGGGATACGCAGTATTTT. As protein: CSGEIWDTQYF.

The chain carries TRBV29-1 and TRBJ1-4; 7 positions match TRBD1. There are 17 residues in the CDR3. After removal of 8 bases from V and 4 bases from J, the junction contained 19 bases not matched to a gene. CDR1 SQVTM and CDR2 ANQGSEA come from the germline V gene. CDR3 nucleotides: TGCAGCTTCAGCCGGGCAGGGGGTACTCGGGGTAATGAAAAACTGTTTTTT. It codes for CSFSRAGGTRGNEKLFF.

The J gene is TRBJ2-5, the V gene TRBV4-1; a possible D gene is TRBD2 (6 bases). V was cut by 3 bases and J by 2 bases, with 13 bases left in between. Per germline, CDR1 MGHRA and CDR2 YSYEKL. The CDR3 has 15 amino acids. This CDR3 is CASSQGGVPQETQYF. The CDR3 DNA follows: TGCGCCAGCAGCCAGGGCGGGGTGCCACAAGAGACCCAGTACTTC.

This clone was seen a few times. This rearrangement joins TRBV7-9 to TRBJ2-5; either TRBD1 or TRBD2 may supply D (5 bases each). Trimming stripped 5 bases from V and 2 bases from J, with 15 bases between. Germline assignment: CDR1 SEHNR and CDR2 FQNEAQ (reference sequence). CDR3 length equals 15 residues. CDR3 coding DNA: TGTGCCAGCAGCCCAAGGACTGGGGCTCAAGAGACCCAGTACTTC. This gives the protein CASSPRTGAQETQYF.

The V call is TRBV29-1, the J call TRBJ1-1, with D hard to call. CDR3 length: 13 residues. V lost 4 bases and J 1 base, leaving 10 bases between the germline ends. The germline CDR1 and CDR2 sequences are SQVTM and ANQGSEA. CDR3 bases: TGCAGCGTTGGAGTACACTCGAACACTGAAGCTTTCTTT. It specifies CSVGVHSNTEAFF.

The chain couples TRBV13 to TRBJ1-2; unclear D gene. V lost 4 bases and J 11 bases, leaving 17 bases between the germline ends. This CDR3 is built from 13 residues. Germline CDR1 is PRHDT and CDR2 is FYEKMQ (reference sequence). CDR3 sequence (DNA): TGTGCCAGCAGCTGGGCCATCAGTCAGGAATACACCTTC. It codes for CASSWAISQEYTF.

The V gene is TRBV25-1, the J gene TRBJ2-7, with D possibly being TRBD2 (6 bases). The CDR3 sequence is 13 residues long. The germline gives CDR1 MGHDK, CDR2 SYGVNS. V lost 2 bases and J lost 3, with 8 bases in between. CDR3 DNA: TGTGCCAGCAGTGAACAGGGACTCTACGAGCAGTACTTC. This translates into CASSEQGLYEQYF.

This clone was detected only a few times. The same CDR3 can be traced to other DNA sequences in this sample. This chain links TRBV27 with TRBJ1-1; D call uncertain. Germline CDR1 is MNHEY and CDR2 is SMNVEV (reference sequence). The V gene lost 3 bases and the J gene lost 1 base, with 6 bases spanning the gap. The CDR3 covers 13 residues. CDR3 sequence reads: CASSLVGNTEAFF. In DNA, the CDR3 is TGTGCCAGCAGTTTGGTCGGGAACACTGAAGCTTTCTTT.

The chain couples TRBV30 to TRBJ1-5; maybe TRBD1 (6 bases). Germline assignment: CDR1 GTSNPN and CDR2 SVGIG (reference sequence). Trimming shortened V by 1 base and J by 6 bases, and 10 bases separated the two germline ends. This CDR3 has 13 amino acids. CDR3 sequence: CAWSEGGGQPQHF. The CDR3 DNA reads as TGTGCCTGGAGTGAGGGGGGAGGTCAGCCCCAGCATTTT.